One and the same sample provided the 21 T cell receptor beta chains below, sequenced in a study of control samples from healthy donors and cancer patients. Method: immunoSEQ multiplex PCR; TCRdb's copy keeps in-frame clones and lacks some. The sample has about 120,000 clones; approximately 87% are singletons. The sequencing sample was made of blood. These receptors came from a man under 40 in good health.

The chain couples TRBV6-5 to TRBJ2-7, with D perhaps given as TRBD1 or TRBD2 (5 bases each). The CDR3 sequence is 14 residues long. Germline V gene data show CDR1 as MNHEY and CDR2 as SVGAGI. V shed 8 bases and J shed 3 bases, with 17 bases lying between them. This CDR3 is CASLERDRLYEQYF. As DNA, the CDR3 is TGTGCCAGCCTTGAACGGGACCGACTCTACGAGCAGTACTTC.

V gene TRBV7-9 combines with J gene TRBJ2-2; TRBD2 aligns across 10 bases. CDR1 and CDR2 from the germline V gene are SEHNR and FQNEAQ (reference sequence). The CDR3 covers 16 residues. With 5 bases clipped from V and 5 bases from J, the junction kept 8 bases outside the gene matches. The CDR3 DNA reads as TGTGCCAGCAGCCCCGCCGGGACTAGCGTTACCGGGGAGCTGTTTTTT. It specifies CASSPAGTSVTGELFF.

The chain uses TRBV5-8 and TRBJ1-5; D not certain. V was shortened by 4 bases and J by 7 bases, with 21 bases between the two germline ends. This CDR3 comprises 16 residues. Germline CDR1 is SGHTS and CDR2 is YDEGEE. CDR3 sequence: CASSPDLGRGRQPQHF. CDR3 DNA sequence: TGTGCCAGCAGCCCAGACCTGGGGAGAGGTAGGCAGCCCCAGCATTTT.

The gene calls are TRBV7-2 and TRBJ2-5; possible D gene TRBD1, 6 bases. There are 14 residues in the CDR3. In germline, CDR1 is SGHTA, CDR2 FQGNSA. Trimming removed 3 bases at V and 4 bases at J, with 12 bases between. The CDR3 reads CASSFRTERETQYF. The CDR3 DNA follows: TGTGCCAGCAGCTTCCGGACAGAACGAGAGACCCAGTACTTC.

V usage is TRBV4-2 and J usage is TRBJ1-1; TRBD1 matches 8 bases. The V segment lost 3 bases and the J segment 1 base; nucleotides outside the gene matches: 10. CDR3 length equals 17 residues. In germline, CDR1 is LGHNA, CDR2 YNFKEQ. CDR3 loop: CASSQGRQGAANTEAFF. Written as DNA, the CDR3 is TGTGCCAGCAGCCAGGGCCGCCAGGGGGCTGCGAACACTGAAGCTTTCTTT.

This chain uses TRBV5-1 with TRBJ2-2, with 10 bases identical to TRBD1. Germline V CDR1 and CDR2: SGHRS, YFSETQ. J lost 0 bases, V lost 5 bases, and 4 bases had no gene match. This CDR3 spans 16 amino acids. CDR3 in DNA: TGCGCCAGCAGAACGGGACAGGGGCCGAACACCGGGGAGCTGTTTTTT. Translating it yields CASRTGQGPNTGELFF.

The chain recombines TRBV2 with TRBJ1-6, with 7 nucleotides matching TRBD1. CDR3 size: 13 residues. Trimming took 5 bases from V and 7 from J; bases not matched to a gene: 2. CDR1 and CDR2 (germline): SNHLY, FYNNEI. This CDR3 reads CASSSTGNSPLHF. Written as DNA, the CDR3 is TGTGCCAGCAGTTCGACAGGGAATTCACCCCTCCACTTT.

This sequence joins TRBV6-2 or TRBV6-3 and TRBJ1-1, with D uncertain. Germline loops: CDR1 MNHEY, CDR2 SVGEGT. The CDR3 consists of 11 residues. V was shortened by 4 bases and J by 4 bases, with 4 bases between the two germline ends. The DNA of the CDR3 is TGTGCCAGCAGTTGGGGCACTGAAGCTTTCTTT. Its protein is CASSWGTEAFF.

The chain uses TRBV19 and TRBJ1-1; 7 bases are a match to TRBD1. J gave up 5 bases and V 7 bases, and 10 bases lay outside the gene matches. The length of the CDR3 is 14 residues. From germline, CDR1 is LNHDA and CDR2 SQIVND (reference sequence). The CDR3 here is CASTLGQEGTEAFF. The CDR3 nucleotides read TGTGCCAGTACCCTCGGACAGGAGGGGACTGAAGCTTTCTTT.

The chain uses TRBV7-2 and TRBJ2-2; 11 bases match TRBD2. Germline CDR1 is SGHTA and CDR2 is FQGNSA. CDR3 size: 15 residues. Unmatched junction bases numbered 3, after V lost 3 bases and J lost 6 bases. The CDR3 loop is CASSFGTSGPGELFF. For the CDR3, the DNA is TGTGCCAGCAGCTTCGGGACTAGCGGCCCCGGGGAGCTGTTTTTT.

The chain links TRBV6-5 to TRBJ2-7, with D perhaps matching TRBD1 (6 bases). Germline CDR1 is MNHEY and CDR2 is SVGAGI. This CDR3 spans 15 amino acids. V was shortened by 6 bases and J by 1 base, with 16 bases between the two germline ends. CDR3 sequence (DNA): TGTGCCAGCAGGGCGCGGACAGAGGGGTCCTACGAGCAGTACTTC. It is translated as CASRARTEGSYEQYF.

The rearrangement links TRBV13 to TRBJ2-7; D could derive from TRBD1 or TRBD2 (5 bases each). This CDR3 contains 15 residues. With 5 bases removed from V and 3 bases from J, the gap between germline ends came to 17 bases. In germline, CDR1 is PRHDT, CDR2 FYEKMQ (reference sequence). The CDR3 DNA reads TGTGCCAGCAGCGGGGCTAGGGACGGGGACTACGAGCAGTACTTC. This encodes CASSGARDGDYEQYF. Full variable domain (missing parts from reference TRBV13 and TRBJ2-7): AAGVIQSPRHLIKEKRETATLKCYPIPRHDTVYWYQQGPGQDPQFLISFYEKMQSDKGSIPDRFSAQQFSDYHSELNMSSLELGDSALYFCASSGARDGDYEQYFGPGTRLTVT.

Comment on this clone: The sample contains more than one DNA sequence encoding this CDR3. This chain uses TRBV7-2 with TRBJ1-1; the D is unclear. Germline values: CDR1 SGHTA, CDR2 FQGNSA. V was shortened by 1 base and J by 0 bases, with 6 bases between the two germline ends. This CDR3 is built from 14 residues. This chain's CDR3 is CASSLGFMNTEAFF. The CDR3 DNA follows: TGTGCCAGCAGCTTAGGGTTCATGAACACTGAAGCTTTCTTT.

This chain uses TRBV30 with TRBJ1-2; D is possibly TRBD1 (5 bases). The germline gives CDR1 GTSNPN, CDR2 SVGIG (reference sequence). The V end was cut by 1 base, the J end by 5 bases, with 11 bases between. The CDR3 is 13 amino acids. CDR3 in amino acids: CAWSGDGFYGYTF. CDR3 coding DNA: TGTGCCTGGAGTGGGGACGGATTTTATGGCTACACCTTC.

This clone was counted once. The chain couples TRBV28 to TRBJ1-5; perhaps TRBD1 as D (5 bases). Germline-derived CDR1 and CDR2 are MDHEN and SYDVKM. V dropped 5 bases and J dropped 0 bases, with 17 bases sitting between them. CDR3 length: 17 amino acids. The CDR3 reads CASSPQEQGYSNQPQHF. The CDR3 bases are TGTGCCAGCAGTCCCCAGGAGCAGGGATATAGCAATCAGCCCCAGCATTTT.

Here the CDR3 reads CASSLPPTDTQYF. As DNA, the CDR3 is TGTGCCAGCAGTCTTCCTCCCACAGATACGCAGTATTTT. J is TRBJ2-3 and V is TRBV12-3 or TRBV12-4; D unresolved. V was cut by 5 bases and J by 2 bases, with 8 bases left in between. The CDR3 sequence is 13 residues long.

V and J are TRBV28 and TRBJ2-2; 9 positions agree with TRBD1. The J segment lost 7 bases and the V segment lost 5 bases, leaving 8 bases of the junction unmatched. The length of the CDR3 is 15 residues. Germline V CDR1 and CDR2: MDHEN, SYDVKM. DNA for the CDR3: TGTGCCAGCAGTCCCTGGACAGGGGAAAGCGGGGAGCTGTTTTTT. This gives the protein CASSPWTGESGELFF.

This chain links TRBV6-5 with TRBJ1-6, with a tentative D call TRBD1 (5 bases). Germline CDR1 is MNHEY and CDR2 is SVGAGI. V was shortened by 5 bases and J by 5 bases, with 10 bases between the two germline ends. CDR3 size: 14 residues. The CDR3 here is CASSTGLNNSPLHF. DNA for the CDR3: TGTGCCAGCAGTACGGGACTCAATAATTCACCCCTCCACTTT.

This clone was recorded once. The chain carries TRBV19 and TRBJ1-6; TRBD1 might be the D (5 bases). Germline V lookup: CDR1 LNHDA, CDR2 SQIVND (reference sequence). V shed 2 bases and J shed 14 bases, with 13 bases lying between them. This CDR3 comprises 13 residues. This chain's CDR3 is CASSIKGEGSLHF. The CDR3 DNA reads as TGTGCCAGTAGTATAAAAGGAGAGGGGTCCCTCCACTTT.

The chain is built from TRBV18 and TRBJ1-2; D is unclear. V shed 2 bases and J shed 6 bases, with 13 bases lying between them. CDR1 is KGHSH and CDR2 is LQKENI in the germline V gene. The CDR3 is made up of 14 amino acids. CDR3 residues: CASSPGFGVDGYTF. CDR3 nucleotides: TGTGCCAGCTCACCAGGCTTCGGCGTGGATGGCTACACCTTC.

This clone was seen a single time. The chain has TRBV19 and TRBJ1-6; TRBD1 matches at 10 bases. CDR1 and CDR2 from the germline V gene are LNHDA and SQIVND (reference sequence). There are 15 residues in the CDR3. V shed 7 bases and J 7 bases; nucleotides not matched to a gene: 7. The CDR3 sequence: CASTRTGGRNSPLHF. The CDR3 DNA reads TGTGCCAGTACTAGGACAGGGGGACGCAATTCACCCCTCCACTTT.